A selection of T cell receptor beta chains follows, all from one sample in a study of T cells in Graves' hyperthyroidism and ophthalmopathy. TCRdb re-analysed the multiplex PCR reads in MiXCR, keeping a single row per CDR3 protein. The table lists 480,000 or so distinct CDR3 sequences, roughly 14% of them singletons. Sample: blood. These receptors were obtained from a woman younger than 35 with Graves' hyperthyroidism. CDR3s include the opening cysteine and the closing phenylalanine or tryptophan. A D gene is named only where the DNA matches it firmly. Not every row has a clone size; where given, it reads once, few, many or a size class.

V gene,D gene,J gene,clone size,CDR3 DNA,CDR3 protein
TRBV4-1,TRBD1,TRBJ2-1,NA,TGCGCCAGCAGCCAAGTGCAGGGGGTTGTTTCCGGGCAGTTCTTC,CASSQVQGVVSGQFF
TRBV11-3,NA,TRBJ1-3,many,TGTGCCAGCAGCTTAGTCCGTTCCGGGATTCGTGGAAACACCATATATTTT,CASSLVRSGIRGNTIYF
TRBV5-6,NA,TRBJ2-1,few,TGTGCCAGCAGCTTGTCTAGCGATCACTTGACCTACAATGAGCAGTTCTTC,CASSLSSDHLTYNEQFF
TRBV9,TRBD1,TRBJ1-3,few,TGTGCCAGCAGCCCCCTGACAGGGCAACCTTCGATCTCTGGAAACACCATATATTTT,CASSPLTGQPSISGNTIYF
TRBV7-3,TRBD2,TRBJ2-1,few,TGTGCCAGCAGCTCCATAGCGGGAGCTGACAATGAGCAGTTCTTC,CASSSIAGADNEQFF
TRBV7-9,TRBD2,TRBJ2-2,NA,TGTGCCAGCAGCTTAGCCGGGACTAGCGGAGAGAGGGCCGGGGAGCTGTTTTTT,CASSLAGTSGERAGELFF
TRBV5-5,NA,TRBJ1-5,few,TGTGCCAGCAGCTTCGAGGACCCTAGCAATCAGCCCCAGCATTTT,CASSFEDPSNQPQHF
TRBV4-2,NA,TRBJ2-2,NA,TGTGCCAGCACCCCCCGGCGGGGCGGACAGAACACCGGGGAGCTGTTTTTT,CASTPRRGGQNTGELFF
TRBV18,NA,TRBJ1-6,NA,TGTGCCAGCTCAAATGGTATTGGGGATCAGCGTAATTCACCCCTCCACTTT,CASSNGIGDQRNSPLHF
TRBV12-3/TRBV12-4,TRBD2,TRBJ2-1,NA,TGTGCCAGCAGTTCGGGACTAGCGGGGGGGGAGAATGAGCAGTTCTTC,CASSSGLAGGENEQFF
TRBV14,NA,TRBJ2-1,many,TGTGCCAGCAGCCCCGGGGGAAGTAGGTTCTACAATGAGCAGTTCTTC,CASSPGGSRFYNEQFF
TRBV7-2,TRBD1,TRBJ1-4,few,TGTGCCAGCAGCTTCGGACAGGCTTCTGGGAAACTGTTTTTT,CASSFGQASGKLFF
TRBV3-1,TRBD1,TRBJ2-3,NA,TGTGCCAGCAGCCCCCAGACCCCGGGACAGCAAGCCGATACGCAGTATTTT,CASSPQTPGQQADTQYF
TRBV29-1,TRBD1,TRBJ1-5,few,TGCAGCGCCTCACAGGGGCACAATCAGCCCCAGCATTTT,CSASQGHNQPQHF
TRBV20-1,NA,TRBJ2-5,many,TGCAGTGCTAGAAAGCCCACGTACCAAGAGACCCAGTACTTC,CSARKPTYQETQYF
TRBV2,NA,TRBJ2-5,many,TGTGCCACCCTGGGGGGCCGCCAAGAGACCCAGTACTTC,CATLGGRQETQYF
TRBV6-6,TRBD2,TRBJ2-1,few,TGTGCCAGCAGTTACTCGACTAGCGGGAGCGATGAGCAGTTCTTC,CASSYSTSGSDEQFF
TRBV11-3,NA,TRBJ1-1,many,TGTGCCAGCAGCGTTCAGAGGAAGAACACTGAAGCTTTCTTT,CASSVQRKNTEAFF
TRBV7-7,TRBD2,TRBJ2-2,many,TGTGCTAGCAGCTTACGGGGGGGCTCGCTACCGCCCACCGGGGAGCTGTTTTTT,CASSLRGGSLPPTGELFF
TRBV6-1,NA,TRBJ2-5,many,TGTGCCAGCAGTTCCCGCCATGGGGAGACCCAGTACTTC,CASSSRHGETQYF
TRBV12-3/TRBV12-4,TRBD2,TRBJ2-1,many,TGTGCCAGCACCTTAGGCGGGACTAGCGGGAGCCGGGTGTTCTTC,CASTLGGTSGSRVFF
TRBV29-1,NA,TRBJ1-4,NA,TGCAGCGTTACTGGGACCGAGGTTAATGAAAAACTGTTTTTT,CSVTGTEVNEKLFF
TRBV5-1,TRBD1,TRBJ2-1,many,TGCGCCAGCAGCTTGGTGCAGGGGGAAGGTAATGAGCAGTTCTTC,CASSLVQGEGNEQFF
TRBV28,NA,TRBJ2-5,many,TGTGCCAGCAGTTTTCCCCCGGGAGAGACCCAGTACTTC,CASSFPPGETQYF
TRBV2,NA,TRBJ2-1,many,TGTGCCAGCATGGGTTCGAGGGGCTACAATGAGCAGTTCTTC,CASMGSRGYNEQFF
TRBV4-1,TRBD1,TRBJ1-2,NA,TGCGCCAGCAGCCCAGACAGGGGTTACTATGGCTACACCTTC,CASSPDRGYYGYTF
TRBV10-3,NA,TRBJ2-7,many,TGTGCCATCAGTCGACCCAGCTCCTACGAGCAGTACTTC,CAISRPSSYEQYF
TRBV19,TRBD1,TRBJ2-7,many,TGTGCCAGTAGTATCACAGGGGGTGTCACCTACGAGCAGTACTTC,CASSITGGVTYEQYF
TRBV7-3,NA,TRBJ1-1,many,TGTGCCAGCAGCTCAGGAGTTTCGAACACTGAAGCTTTCTTT,CASSSGVSNTEAFF
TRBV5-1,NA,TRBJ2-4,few,TGCGCCAGCAGCTGGGGGGACCCCCCGGGGGATGACATTCAGTACTTC,CASSWGDPPGDDIQYF
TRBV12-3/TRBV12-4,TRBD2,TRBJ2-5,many,TGTGCCAGCAGTTTCCACCGGGCTAGCGGCGAGACCCAGTACTTC,CASSFHRASGETQYF
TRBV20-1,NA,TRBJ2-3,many,TGCAGTGCTATAAACTCGGGGCGGGGCTCCTGGGGCACAGATACGCAGTATTTT,CSAINSGRGSWGTDTQYF